Below, 5 T cell receptor beta chains from the same sample are listed, as sequenced in a study of CXCR3-negative and CXCR3-positive naive CD8 T cells. In preparing the TRB cDNA libraries, 5' RACE with UMI labels was used. From the 5' RACE reads, TCRdb lists one entry per CDR3 protein and no DNA. The sample holds some 40,000 distinct CDR3 sequences. Sequenced: memory CD8+ T cells from blood. The receptors were sampled from a human donor in good health. Some clones in this sample may be carry-over from other donors' samples.

J is TRBJ2-2 and V is TRBV5-5; TCRdb selects TRBD1, and the lack of DNA leaves this call unchecked. Looked up from germline, CDR1 is SGHKS and CDR2 is YYEKEE (reference sequence). CDR3 length: 16 amino acids. CDR3 amino acids: CASSYSDRANTGELFF.

This chain joins TRBV3-1 and TRBJ2-7; TCRdb lists TRBD2, though no DNA is available to test this call. CDR3 length: 15 residues. Germline lookup yields CDR1 LGHDT and CDR2 YNNKEL (reference sequence). CDR3: CASSQDPGSWYEQYF.

This clonotype is called medium-sized (0.01 to 0.1%) based on its frequency. V and J are TRBV6-4 and TRBJ2-5; with no DNA, the TCRdb D assignment of TRBD2 cannot be verified. CDR1 is MRHNA, CDR2 SNTAGT, per germline. The CDR3 spans 16 residues. The CDR3 sequence: CASSDSGGGNQETQYF.

This CDR3 is CSVEYSDRGLEGEQYF. The chain recombines TRBV29-1 with TRBJ2-7; as DNA is missing, the TRBD1 call by TCRdb cannot be tested. The CDR3 sequence is 16 residues long. Germline CDR1 SQVTM, CDR2 ANQGSEA.

This clonotype shows up as medium-sized by frequency. The rearrangement joins TRBV20-1 to TRBJ2-1; the D gene TCRdb calls, TRBD2, cannot be checked with no DNA. From germline, CDR1 is DFQATT and CDR2 SNEGSKA (reference sequence). This CDR3 has 14 residues. This CDR3 is CSAASGGGFNEQFF.